Presented here are 16 T cell receptor beta chains from one specimen sequenced in a study of regulatory dendritic cells for organ transplantation. Allogeneic regulatory or mature dendritic cells were co-cultured for roughly five days with CFSE-labeled sorted T cells at 1:10. Their target antigens are unknown. Sequencing used immunoSEQ multiplex PCR; TCRdb keeps in-frame clones, though not all of them. The table shows 4,000 or so clones, with about 71% occurring only once. Sequenced: memory CD8+ T cells from blood cultured with dendritic cells. The subset here: CD45RO+ memory T cells. All receptors come from a human donor in good health.

The chain couples TRBV7-8 to TRBJ2-1; perhaps TRBD2 as D (6 bases). This CDR3 contains 16 residues. Germline V gene lookup returns CDR1 SGHVS and CDR2 FQNEAQ. V gave up 2 bases and J gave up 3 bases, with 14 bases separating them. CDR3 in amino acids: CASSLFPPGLYNEQFF. In nucleotides, the CDR3 is TGTGCCAGCAGCTTATTTCCCCCGGGACTCTACAATGAGCAGTTCTTC.

The rearrangement joins TRBV7-6 to TRBJ2-1, with a possible D match to TRBD1 (5 bases). V lost 2 bases and J 14 bases, leaving 13 bases between the germline ends. This CDR3 contains 12 residues. Per the germline V gene, CDR1 is SGHVS and CDR2 is FNYEAQ. The CDR3 DNA reads as TGTGCCAGCAGCTTAATTCTCCAGGGAAAGTTCTTC. It specifies CASSLILQGKFF.

This clone was recorded a few times. The CDR3, as DNA: TGTGCCAGCAGTGAAAGGCCAGACTTCTATGGCTACACCTTC. It translates to CASSERPDFYGYTF. The genes are TRBV2 and TRBJ1-2; D unclear. The germline V and J ends were trimmed by 2 bases and 4 bases, with 11 bases remaining between them. There are 14 residues in the CDR3. CDR1 is SNHLY and CDR2 is FYNNEI in the germline V gene.

V is TRBV20-1 and J is TRBJ2-1; the D gene could be TRBD1 or TRBD2 (5 bases each). The CDR3 runs to 11 residues. Trimming cost V 7 bases and J 6 bases, with 10 bases left between them. Germline CDR1 DFQATT, CDR2 SNEGSKA (reference sequence). The CDR3 DNA follows: TGCAGTGATTCGGGACCCAATGAGCAGTTCTTC. Its translation: CSDSGPNEQFF.

This clone was recorded only once. The V gene is TRBV6-5, the J gene TRBJ2-3, with 11 positions matching TRBD2. CDR3 length: 15 amino acids. V was pared by 6 bases and J by 2 bases, with 4 bases of the junction left unmatched. The germline gives CDR1 MNHEY, CDR2 SVGAGI. The CDR3 sequence is CASSQTSGATDTQYF. CDR3 nucleotides: TGTGCCAGCAGCCAGACTAGCGGGGCCACAGATACGCAGTATTTT.

The CDR3 nucleotides are TGTGCCAGCAGCTTAGGGCCGACTAGCGGGGGGGCCAATGAGCAGTTCTTC. This codes for CASSLGPTSGGANEQFF. The rearrangement uses TRBV7-2 and TRBJ2-1, with TRBD2 matching 14 bases. Unmatched junction bases numbered 5, after V lost 1 base and J lost 6 bases. The CDR3 consists of 17 residues. From germline, CDR1 is SGHTA and CDR2 FQGNSA.

The V gene is TRBV11-2, the J gene TRBJ2-7; 12 bases match TRBD1. CDR3 size: 15 residues. Germline loops: CDR1 SGHAT, CDR2 FQNNGV. V gave up 4 bases and J gave up 2 bases; unmatched junction bases: 3. The CDR3 DNA sequence: TGTGCCAGCAGCTCTCGGGACAGGGGGCCCTACGAGCAGTACTTC. Encoded protein: CASSSRDRGPYEQYF.

The chain carries TRBV6-5 and TRBJ2-7; unclear D gene. Per germline, CDR1 MNHEY and CDR2 SVGAGI. The CDR3 sequence is 13 residues long. Trimming removed 5 bases at V and 5 bases at J, with 13 bases between. The CDR3 DNA reads TGTGCCAGCAGTACCTCCCGAGGAGACGAGCAGTACTTC. It encodes CASSTSRGDEQYF.

The J gene is TRBJ1-1, the V gene TRBV19, with D uncertain. V lost 2 bases and J 6 bases, leaving 10 bases between the germline ends. The germline V gene has CDR1 LNHDA and CDR2 SQIVND (reference sequence). CDR3 length equals 13 residues. CDR3 sequence: CASSIKFLAEAFF. The CDR3, as DNA: TGTGCCAGTAGTATAAAGTTTTTGGCTGAAGCTTTCTTT.

The chain links TRBV6-1 to TRBJ2-7, with 7 bases fitting TRBD2. Germline trimming cut 2 bases from V and 2 bases from J; bases unmatched to any gene: 6. Looked up from germline, CDR1 is MNHNS and CDR2 is SASEGT. This CDR3 is 15 amino acids long. CDR3 residues: CASSEISGGTYEQYF. DNA for the CDR3: TGTGCCAGCAGTGAAATATCGGGGGGTACCTACGAGCAGTACTTC.

V usage is TRBV9 and J usage is TRBJ2-5, with a possible D match to TRBD2 (5 bases). The length of the CDR3 is 14 residues. Germline CDR1 and CDR2: SGDLS and YYNGEE. Trimming stripped 3 bases from V and 4 bases from J, with 13 bases between. In nucleotides, the CDR3 is TGTGCCAGCAGCGCCGATGCGGGTGTAGAGACCCAGTACTTC. It yields the protein CASSADAGVETQYF.

A note on this clone: This sample also contains other DNA sequences that code for the same CDR3. This sequence joins TRBV6-4 and TRBJ2-3; TRBD2 aligns across 8 bases. Germline assignment: CDR1 MRHNA and CDR2 SNTAGT. This CDR3 has 15 residues. The V and J ends lost 0 bases and 2 bases, in that order; junction bases with no gene match: 1. The CDR3: CASSDSGGATDTQYF. The CDR3 DNA follows: TGTGCCAGCAGTGACTCCGGGGGGGCCACAGATACGCAGTATTTT.

The chain recombines TRBV7-8 with TRBJ2-2; 7 bases fit TRBD1. Per germline, CDR1 SGHVS and CDR2 FQNEAQ. V trimming: 5 bases; J trimming: 2 bases; junction bases outside the gene matches: 8. This CDR3 is 16 amino acids long. The CDR3 sequence is CASSPPGTDNTGELFF. CDR3 coding DNA: TGTGCCAGCAGCCCACCGGGGACAGACAACACCGGGGAGCTGTTTTTT. Full variable domain (rest looked up from reference TRBV7-8 and TRBJ2-2): GAGVSQSPRYKVAKRGQDVALRCDPISGHVSLFWYQQALGQGPEFLTYFQNEAQLDKSGLPSDRFFAERPEGSVSTLKIQRTQQEDSAVYLCASSPPGTDNTGELFFGEGSRLTVL.

A remark on this clone: Other nucleotide sequences in the sample specify the same CDR3. The rearrangement joins TRBV25-1 to TRBJ1-3; unclear D gene. The CDR3 extends over 11 amino acids. In germline, CDR1 is MGHDK, CDR2 SYGVNS. The ends were cut back, 7 bases at V and 8 bases at J, with 9 bases in the middle. The CDR3 loop is CASTPGDTIYF. CDR3 nucleotides: TGTGCCAGCACGCCAGGCGACACCATATATTTT.

The V gene is TRBV19, the J gene TRBJ2-1; TRBD2 matches 8 bases. The V segment lost 1 base and the J segment 9 bases; nucleotides outside the gene matches: 11. CDR1 and CDR2 from the germline V gene are LNHDA and SQIVND (reference sequence). This CDR3 is built from 16 residues. CDR3 sequence: CASSIGAGGCGGEQFF. Here the CDR3 DNA reads TGTGCCAGTAGTATAGGCGCGGGAGGCTGCGGGGGTGAGCAGTTCTTC.

V usage is TRBV7-9 and J usage is TRBJ2-7; 9 bases agree with TRBD2. Germline CDR1 is SEHNR and CDR2 is FQNEAQ (reference sequence). V shed 4 bases and J 6 bases; nucleotides not matched to a gene: 10. This CDR3 contains 15 residues. CDR3 region: CASSSRGGYILEQYF. In DNA, the CDR3 is TGTGCCAGCAGCTCGCGGGGGGGTTATATCCTCGAGCAGTACTTC.